The present entry profiles one T cell receptor (beta chain) with its context. The target antigen is unknown. The data belong to a study of T cell responses to AZD1222 COVID-19 vaccine. The CDR3 is made up of 16 amino acids. V lost 5 bases, J lost 6 bases, and 11 bases stayed unmatched. CDR1 and CDR2 from the germline V gene are SGHRS and YFSETQ. Findings and limits, study-wide: Only 5 or 6 people who got AZD1222 tested seropositive at baseline. The sample set comprised mostly white British donors with more females, and clonal diversity was possibly underestimated. No day 14 peak samples; only post-peak repertoires were characterized.

Sequencing was performed with immunoSEQ multiplex PCR; in TCRdb, only in-frame clones are kept and a portion is missing. The data show 100,000 to 130,000 clones, about 86% seen once. The J gene is TRBJ2-1, the V gene TRBV5-1; TRBD2 matches 10 bases. This TCR derives from an adult in good health. Sequences were derived from peripheral blood, sampled on day 0 of AZD1222 vaccination. CDR3 region: CASSSLPAGGGNEQFF. In nucleotides, the CDR3 is TGCGCCAGCAGTTCTCTCCCAGCGGGGGGGGGCAATGAGCAGTTCTTC. Combining the CDR3 with reference TRBV5-1 and TRBJ2-1 gives the whole variable domain KAGVTQTPRYLIKTRGQQVTLSCSPISGHRSVSWYQQTPGQGLQFLFEYFSETQRNKGNFPGRFSGRQFSNSRSEMNVSTLELGDSALYLCASSSLPAGGGNEQFFGPGTRLTVL.